Presented here are 8 T cell receptor beta chains from one specimen sequenced in a study of CD8 T cells in ankylosing spondylitis. Overall study results and limits: Blood from ankylosing spondylitis patients appeared to carry a characteristic roughly 8-variant TCR beta motif.

Their cognate antigens are unknown. Using its own MiXCR run on the 5' RACE reads, TCRdb lists one record per CDR3 protein. The top ten hold over 12% of the sample, which has a few hundred thousand distinct CDR3 sequences, around 7.9% seen once. The sample taken for sequencing was blood, either unsorted or a sorted T cell fraction (not recorded which). These TCRs come from a male donor with ankylosing spondylitis.

This clonotype was observed a few times. V usage is TRBV6-1 and J usage is TRBJ2-7, with D tentatively TRBD2 (6 bases). Trimming shortened V by 1 base and J by 0 bases, and 10 bases separated the two germline ends. From germline, CDR1 is MNHNS and CDR2 SASEGT. This CDR3 contains 15 residues. The DNA of the CDR3 is TGTGCCAGCAGTGAAGAGCGGGCCGTCTCCTACGAGCAGTACTTC. Encoded protein: CASSEERAVSYEQYF.

The V gene is TRBV27, the J gene TRBJ2-7, with TRBD1 matching 8 bases. This CDR3 contains 14 residues. V was clipped by 2 bases and J by 5 bases; unmatched bases: 5. Germline CDR1 MNHEY, CDR2 SMNVEV (reference sequence). CDR3 in amino acids: CASSLGQGNHEQYF. Written as DNA, the CDR3 is TGTGCCAGCAGTTTAGGACAGGGTAACCACGAGCAGTACTTC.

This clonotype was seen repeatedly, ten times or more. J is TRBJ2-2 and V is TRBV29-1; TRBD1 aligns across 10 bases. Germline CDR1 is SQVTM and CDR2 is ANQGSEA. This CDR3 is 12 amino acids long. Trimming at V came to 7 bases and at J to 5 bases, leaving 1 base not matched to a gene. As DNA, the CDR3 is TGCAGCGGGACAGGGGGGACCGGGGAGCTGTTTTTT. Its translation: CSGTGGTGELFF.

Remarks on this clonotype: Given a much more abundant clone one base away, this may be a read error. The chain carries TRBV7-3 and TRBJ2-3; TRBD2 might be the D (6 bases). Trimming took 7 bases from V and 4 from J, leaving 12 bases between them. The CDR3 has 13 amino acids. The V gene's germline CDR1 is SGHTA and CDR2 FQGTGA. CDR3 amino acids: CASNPGLPDTQYF. DNA for the CDR3: TGTGCCAGCAACCCGGGACTGCCAGATACGCAGTATTTT.

Many counts were recorded for this clonotype. The chain couples TRBV27 to TRBJ1-2; D gene unclear. Germline-derived CDR1 and CDR2 are MNHEY and SMNVEV (reference sequence). The V end was cut by 6 bases, the J end by 3 bases, with 11 bases between. CDR3 length: 13 amino acids. CDR3 in DNA: TGTGCCAGCAGCCTACATACCCACTATGGCTACACCTTC. Its translation is CASSLHTHYGYTF.

This clonotype was detected many times. This chain links TRBV7-2 with TRBJ2-2; either TRBD1 or TRBD2 may fit D (6 bases each). CDR3 length: 15 amino acids. V lost 4 bases to trimming and J lost 3 bases, with 12 bases between them. Germline lookup yields CDR1 SGHTA and CDR2 FQGNSA. The chain's CDR3 is CASSWTGAYTGELFF. The CDR3 region has the DNA TGTGCCAGCAGCTGGACGGGGGCCTACACCGGGGAGCTGTTTTTT.

The chain has TRBV11-2 and TRBJ2-1, with 9 positions matching TRBD2. CDR1 is SGHAT and CDR2 is FQNNGV in the germline V gene. The CDR3 length is 18 residues. The V segment lost 1 base and the J segment 3 bases; nucleotides outside the gene matches: 10. The CDR3 region is CASSLGSSGGLYYNEQFF. As DNA, the CDR3 is TGTGCCAGCAGCTTAGGTTCCAGCGGGGGGCTATACTACAATGAGCAGTTCTTC.

This clonotype occurred a few times. The chain is built from TRBV4-1 and TRBJ2-7; D gene ambiguous. With 4 bases removed from V and 3 bases from J, the gap between germline ends came to 13 bases. Germline loops: CDR1 MGHRA, CDR2 YSYEKL. This CDR3 is 14 amino acids long. DNA of the CDR3: TGCGCCAGCAGCCCTTCGCCTCGGTTCTACGAGCAGTACTTC. Amino acid sequence: CASSPSPRFYEQYF.